This passage covers 19 T cell receptor beta chains from one sample sequenced in a study of cytomegalovirus exposure and HLA in healthy donors. It was with 60 Vbeta and 13 Jbeta primers that the PCR ran. Method: immunoSEQ multiplex PCR; TCRdb's copy keeps in-frame clones and lacks some. The data hold 310,000 or so clones, with 80% to 90% observed a single time. The sample comprised PBMCs. The origin of the receptors is a woman between 18 and 30 years old in good health and CMV-seronegative.

The chain couples TRBV6-5 to TRBJ2-7, with a weak D call TRBD1 (6 bases). Germline V gene sequence: CDR1 MNHEY, CDR2 SVGAGI. The CDR3 covers 15 residues. With 0 bases removed from V and 3 bases from J, the gap between germline ends came to 12 bases. The CDR3 DNA reads as TGTGCCAGCAGTTACTCGTCGGACAGATACTACGAGCAGTACTTC. This sequence encodes CASSYSSDRYYEQYF.

This chain joins TRBV5-4 and TRBJ2-1, with 13 positions matching TRBD2. The V gene end was trimmed by 6 bases and the J gene end by 9 bases; junction bases not matched to a gene: 9. Per germline, CDR1 SGHNT and CDR2 YYREEE (reference sequence). This CDR3 is 15 amino acids long. The CDR3 DNA reads as TGTGCCAGCACCGGACCGACTAGCGGGGGGATTGAGCAGTTCTTC. Protein product: CASTGPTSGGIEQFF. The complete variable domain, with remaining parts taken from reference TRBV5-4 and TRBJ2-1, reads ETGVTQSPTHLIKTRGQQVTLRCSSQSGHNTVSWYQQALGQGPQFIFQYYREEENGRGNFPPRFSGLQFPNYSSELNVNALELDDSALYLCASTGPTSGGIEQFFGPGTRLTVL.

The chain recombines TRBV27 with TRBJ2-3, with a possible D match to TRBD1 (7 bases). This CDR3 region has 12 residues. Per the germline V gene, CDR1 is MNHEY and CDR2 is SMNVEV (reference sequence). V was trimmed by 8 bases and J by 4 bases, leaving 10 bases between them. DNA of the CDR3: TGTGCCAGCGGAGGGGGCCCAGATACGCAGTATTTT. Protein: CASGGGPDTQYF.

The chain employs TRBV9 and TRBJ2-1; 9 nucleotides agree with TRBD2. CDR3 length: 20 residues. CDR1 and CDR2 from the germline V gene are SGDLS and YYNGEE. V was pared by 2 bases and J by 0 bases, with 15 bases of the junction left unmatched. The CDR3 DNA reads as TGTGCCAGCAGCGTTAGTACTGCGACTAGCGGTCTCAGCTCCTACAATGAGCAGTTCTTC. Protein: CASSVSTATSGLSSYNEQFF.

The chain recombines TRBV9 with TRBJ1-6; D call uncertain. Germline V gene sequence: CDR1 SGDLS, CDR2 YYNGEE. The CDR3 runs to 15 residues. Trimming left V 3 bases short and J 3 bases short, with 10 bases between. The CDR3 loop is CASSAHKYYNSPLHF. For the CDR3, the DNA is TGTGCCAGCAGCGCCCACAAGTACTATAATTCACCCCTCCACTTT.

The chain couples TRBV5-1 to TRBJ2-5; 7 bases fit TRBD1. In germline, CDR1 is SGHRS, CDR2 YFSETQ. The CDR3 totals 17 residues. J was trimmed by 1 base and V by 0 bases; bases with no gene match: 9. CDR3 sequence: CASSLARQGNIQETQYF. CDR3 bases: TGCGCCAGCAGCTTGGCTAGACAGGGAAATATCCAAGAGACCCAGTACTTC.

This sequence joins TRBV6-5 and TRBJ1-5, with D tentatively TRBD1 (5 bases). The CDR3 runs to 14 residues. The germline V gene encodes CDR1 MNHEY and CDR2 SVGAGI. The V end lost 5 bases, the J end lost 3 bases, and 11 bases lay between the germline ends. DNA for the CDR3: TGTGCCAGCAGTCCCCCAGGGCACAATCAGCCCCAGCATTTT. It yields the protein CASSPPGHNQPQHF.

The gene calls are TRBV27 and TRBJ2-7; a weak D match, TRBD1 (5 bases). The V end lost 2 bases, the J end lost 5 bases, and 16 bases lay between the germline ends. Germline CDR1 MNHEY, CDR2 SMNVEV (reference sequence). The CDR3 is 15 residues long. The CDR3 reads CASSLPGHPPHEQYF. CDR3 DNA: TGTGCCAGCAGTTTACCTGGACATCCACCGCACGAGCAGTACTTC.

This clone was observed a single time. This chain joins TRBV7-3 and TRBJ2-6; D is ambiguous. The V and J ends lost 3 bases and 0 bases respectively, with 15 bases between them. The CDR3 loop spans 18 amino acids. The germline gives CDR1 SGHTA, CDR2 FQGTGA. CDR3 DNA: TGTGCCAGCAGCTTGCGGCACCCACCGACCTCTGGGGCCAACGTCCTGACTTTC. This sequence encodes CASSLRHPPTSGANVLTF.

CDR3 sequence: CASTGRGVGNTEAFF. CDR3 sequence (DNA): TGTGCCAGCACGGGCAGGGGAGTGGGTAACACTGAAGCTTTCTTT. V gene TRBV6-5 combines with J gene TRBJ1-1, with a tentative D call TRBD1 (6 bases). Trimming took 7 bases from V and 2 from J, leaving 17 bases between them. Germline V gene sequence: CDR1 MNHEY, CDR2 SVGAGI. The CDR3 is made up of 15 amino acids.

J is TRBJ1-1 and V is TRBV5-6; D might be TRBD1 (6 bases). CDR1 is SGHDT, CDR2 YYEEEE, per germline. Trimming left V 0 bases short and J 8 bases short, with 11 bases between. CDR3 length equals 13 residues. The CDR3 protein is CASSLVSGQEAFF. In DNA, the CDR3 is TGTGCCAGCAGCTTGGTTTCGGGACAAGAAGCTTTCTTT.

The chain combines TRBV5-4 with TRBJ2-7, with 8 nucleotides matching TRBD2. The CDR3 is 15 residues long. The V gene end was trimmed by 2 bases and the J gene end by 1 base; junction bases not matched to a gene: 5. Per germline, CDR1 SGHNT and CDR2 YYREEE (reference sequence). The CDR3 loop reads CASSFYSGGSYEQYF. The CDR3 DNA follows: TGTGCCAGCAGCTTCTACAGCGGGGGATCCTACGAGCAGTACTTC.

The chain employs TRBV2 and TRBJ1-2, with 7 bases that match TRBD1. Germline assignment: CDR1 SNHLY and CDR2 FYNNEI. J lost 6 bases, V lost 7 bases, and 17 bases had no gene match. This CDR3 region has 16 residues. CDR3 coding DNA: TGTGCCAGCACCCGGAGGGGCCAACAGGGGTGGAATGGCTACACCTTC. This encodes CASTRRGQQGWNGYTF.

This clone occurred a few times. The rearrangement uses TRBV6-5 and TRBJ1-1; D not resolved. The germline CDR1 and CDR2 sequences are MNHEY and SVGAGI. The CDR3 is 13 residues long. The germline V and J ends were trimmed by 2 bases and 5 bases, with 9 bases remaining between them. The CDR3 region is CASSYGLETEAFF. DNA of the CDR3: TGTGCCAGCAGTTACGGATTGGAGACTGAAGCTTTCTTT.

This chain links TRBV9 with TRBJ1-2; unclear D gene. V lost 3 bases and J 6 bases, leaving 12 bases between the germline ends. The CDR3 covers 13 residues. From germline, CDR1 is SGDLS and CDR2 YYNGEE. CDR3 sequence: CASSDPRGHGYTF. CDR3 bases: TGTGCCAGCAGCGACCCTAGAGGGCATGGCTACACCTTC. The full variable domain, rest sourced from reference TRBV9 and TRBJ1-2, is DSGVTQTPKHLITATGQRVTLRCSPRSGDLSVYWYQQSLDQGLQFLIQYYNGEERAKGNILERFSAQQFPDLHSELNLSSLELGDSALYFCASSDPRGHGYTFGSGTRLTVV.

CDR3 in DNA: TGTGCCAGTAGTATTCAAGAAACAGGCCAAGCTTTCTTT. Encoded protein: CASSIQETGQAFF. The chain joins TRBV19 to TRBJ1-1; TRBD1 is a possible D gene (5 bases). V was pared by 3 bases and J by 9 bases, with 14 bases between. CDR3 length: 13 amino acids. CDR1 LNHDA and CDR2 SQIVND come from the germline V gene (reference sequence).

This rearrangement joins TRBV14 to TRBJ2-3; no clear D gene. Germline CDR1 and CDR2: SGHDN and FVKESK. The V end lost 0 bases, the J end lost 6 bases, and 7 bases lay between the germline ends. The CDR3 consists of 13 residues. In DNA, the CDR3 is TGTGCCAGCAGCCAAGATTTATCGGATACGCAGTATTTT. Translating it yields CASSQDLSDTQYF.

In DNA form, the CDR3 reads TGCGCCAGCAGCTTATGGGACAGGGTGGGAAACACTGAAGCTTTCTTT. Encoded protein: CASSLWDRVGNTEAFF. This sequence joins TRBV5-1 and TRBJ1-1; 9 positions match TRBD1. The CDR3 is 16 residues long. Germline loops: CDR1 SGHRS, CDR2 YFSETQ. After removal of 2 bases from V and 2 bases from J, the junction contained 7 bases not matched to a gene.

The J gene is TRBJ1-3, the V gene TRBV6-5, with D possibly matching TRBD1 (5 bases). Looked up from germline, CDR1 is MNHEY and CDR2 is SVGAGI. V lost 0 bases, J lost 0 bases, and 9 bases lay in between. CDR3 size: 16 residues. In DNA form, the CDR3 reads TGTGCCAGCAGTTACTCGCAGGGCTTCTCTGGAAACACCATATATTTT. It encodes CASSYSQGFSGNTIYF.